This TCR beta chain was obtained from a study of T-cell reconstitution after alpha-beta-depleted transplantation in children. Regarding the study as a whole: Several hundred expanded graft clones reportedly supplied alpha-beta T cells about two months after transplant. Diversity of TCRbeta at day 60 was high in some patients, arising from surviving recipient T cells and thymic progenitors. Fresh T-cell production supplied most of the T-cell counts and diversity seen one year after transplant.

Per the germline V gene, CDR1 is SQVTM and CDR2 is ANQGSEA. The CDR3 totals 13 residues. The junction had 4 bases not matched to a gene; V was cut back by 4 bases and J by 6 bases. This clonotype was observed at least ten times. Its cognate antigen is unknown. A TCRbeta library incorporating unique molecular identifiers was prepared. TCRdb passed the PCR reads through MiXCR, listing each CDR3 protein once. The table shows over 85,000 distinct CDR3 sequences, with over 6% occurring only once. The source is a boy between 2 and 10 years old with acute lymphoblastic leukemia, due to receive a stem cell transplant. Sequencing used PBMCs, obtained before TCRalphabeta/CD19-depleted stem cell transplant. The rearrangement links TRBV29-1 to TRBJ2-1; 9 positions agree with TRBD2. The CDR3 reads CSVGGAGGNEQFF. The CDR3 DNA reads TGCAGCGTTGGAGGAGCGGGGGGCAATGAGCAGTTCTTC.